A selection of T cell receptor beta chains follows, all from one sample in a study of blood T cell repertoires in COVID-19. The assay was immunoSEQ multiplex PCR, and TCRdb's table has in-frame clones only and misses some. The sample yields around 440,000 clones, approximately 88% seen once. The sequenced sample consisted of peripheral blood. Source of these receptors: a woman aged 45-59 years with COVID-19, enrolled during active disease. Both conserved end residues are part of each CDR3. A D gene is named only where the DNA matches it firmly. Expanded clones are given a class, and other clones once, few, many or no size at all.

j_gene | d_gene | v_gene | abundance | CDR3nt | CDR3aa
TRBJ2-7 | NA | TRBV6-5 | NA | TGTGCCAGCAGTTACCTGGAGGGGCAGCAGTACTTC | CASSYLEGQQYF
TRBJ2-1 | NA | TRBV4-1 | NA | TGCGCCAGCAGCCACCCGGGTTTAGGAAATGAGCAGTTCTTC | CASSHPGLGNEQFF
TRBJ2-7 | NA | TRBV7-8 | NA | TGTGCCAGCAGCAAGCTCCCGGGCGAGCAGTACTTC | CASSKLPGEQYF
TRBJ2-3 | NA | TRBV29-1 | few | TGCAGCGTTGATCGGGGGACAGATACGCAGTATTTT | CSVDRGTDTQYF
TRBJ2-2 | NA | TRBV9 | NA | TGTGCCAGCCGGGGACTCCCGGTCGACGGGGAGCTGTTTTTT | CASRGLPVDGELFF
TRBJ2-2 | TRBD1 | TRBV29-1 | NA | TGCAGCGTTGGGCAGGGGGCGACCGGGGAGCTGTTTTTT | CSVGQGATGELFF
TRBJ1-2 | TRBD1 | TRBV5-6 | NA | TGTGCCAGCAGCTGGCGTCAGGGGGGTGGCTACACCTTC | CASSWRQGGGYTF
TRBJ1-3 | NA | TRBV11-2 | NA | TGTGCCAGCAGCTTAGAGGGAGGGCACGGAAACACCATATATTTT | CASSLEGGHGNTIYF
TRBJ1-2 | NA | TRBV30 | NA | TGTGCCTGGAGGGAGGGCAGCTGGGGCTACACCTTC | CAWREGSWGYTF
TRBJ2-1 | TRBD2 | TRBV5-1 | NA | TGCGCCAGCAGCCCCGGTGGGGGCGGGGGGGTAAAGGGTGAGCAGTTCTTC | CASSPGGGGGVKGEQFF
TRBJ1-1 | TRBD1 | TRBV4-2 | NA | TGTGCCAGCAGCCAAGTCCAGGCGAGACAGGGCGTGAACACTGAAGCTTTCTTT | CASSQVQARQGVNTEAFF
TRBJ2-1 | TRBD1 | TRBV4-2 | NA | TGTGCCAGCAGCCCGAATCCGGGTCGGGACAGGGTGAACAATGAGCAGTTCTTC | CASSPNPGRDRVNNEQFF
TRBJ2-7 | NA | TRBV6-6 | NA | TGTGCCAGCAGTTACTCGAAGCGAGACGAGCAGTACTTC | CASSYSKRDEQYF
TRBJ1-4 | NA | TRBV5-1 | once | TGCGCCAGCAGACAGGGAAAAGAAAAACTGTTTTTT | CASRQGKEKLFF
TRBJ1-5 | NA | TRBV2 | NA | TGTGCCAGCAGTGCCCGGACAGACAGGAATCAGCCCCAGCATTTT | CASSARTDRNQPQHF
TRBJ2-3 | TRBD2 | TRBV5-1 | NA | TGCGCCAGCAGCTTGGCGAGCGGGGGGGTCACAGATACGCAGTATTTT | CASSLASGGVTDTQYF
TRBJ1-2 | NA | TRBV2 | NA | TGTGCCGGGAGGGCCCTTCTCCAATATGGCTACACCTTC | CAGRALLQYGYTF
TRBJ2-1 | TRBD2 | TRBV4-1 | NA | TGCGCCAGCAGCCAAGTAGTCCGGGGGGGTAACAATGAGCAGTTCTTC | CASSQVVRGGNNEQFF
TRBJ2-3 | NA | TRBV2 | NA | TGTGCCAGCAAGCCTAGCGTCACAGATACGCAGTATTTT | CASKPSVTDTQYF
TRBJ1-2 | TRBD1 | TRBV6-6 | NA | TGTGCCAGCAGCCAGAAAGCAGGGGGGTTCTATGGCTACACCTTC | CASSQKAGGFYGYTF
TRBJ2-3 | TRBD2 | TRBV5-4 | NA | TGTGCCAGCAGCCCTGGACTAGCGGGGGCCCTGGGGGATACGCAGTATTTT | CASSPGLAGALGDTQYF
TRBJ1-1 | TRBD1 | TRBV29-1 | NA | TGCAGCGCTGCCCTACAGGGGTACACTGAAGCTTTCTTT | CSAALQGYTEAFF